This TCR beta chain was found in a study of cytomegalovirus exposure and HLA in healthy donors. On this clone itself: Its antigen is still unknown.

The study, taken as a whole, reports: There were reportedly fewer N-insertions in an Asian-associated ancestry cluster than the approximately 670-donor mean, in a later analysis. A link between a missense DCLRE1C variant and TCR beta V- and J-gene trimming emerged from a later analysis. Prior analysis indicated that the majority of TCR beta V segments exhibited productivity approximately 87% or approximately 30% of the time. A later analysis reported that several of the most significant clusters appeared to be linked to common viral pathogens, among them Epstein-Barr virus.

Germline V CDR1 and CDR2: MDHEN, SYDVKM. The CDR3 has 15 amino acids. The junction had 0 bases not matched to a gene; V was cut back by 0 bases and J by 1 base. Researchers ran the PCR with 60 Vbeta and 13 Jbeta primers. Profiled with immunoSEQ multiplex PCR; TCRdb holds only in-frame clones, not every one. The repertoire holds approximately 140,000 clones, with around 79% as singletons. The receptor's source is a female donor in good health and CMV-seronegative. This rearrangement joins TRBV28 to TRBJ1-1; 9 nucleotides match TRBD1. The sample was PBMCs. As DNA, the CDR3 is TGTGCCAGCAGTTTATGGGGACAGGGGAACACTGAAGCTTTCTTT. This codes for CASSLWGQGNTEAFF.